The 29 T cell receptor beta chains given below trace back to one sample, sequenced in a study of blood T cell repertoires in COVID-19. TCRdb's copy holds only in-frame clones and misses some; the assay was immunoSEQ multiplex PCR. Here the sample spans 240,000 or so clones, 80% to 90% being singletons. Sequenced input: peripheral blood. The receptors here all came from a woman of 80 years or more with COVID-19, enrolled during active disease.

This clone was counted only a few times. The rearrangement uses TRBV11-1 and TRBJ1-6; no definite D call. V was shortened by 5 bases and J by 5 bases, with 13 bases between the two germline ends. The length of the CDR3 is 15 residues. In germline, CDR1 is SGHAT, CDR2 FQDESV (reference sequence). CDR3 nucleotide sequence: TGTGCCAGCAGCCCGACGTTACAGAATAATTCACCCCTCCACTTT. It codes for CASSPTLQNNSPLHF.

This rearrangement joins TRBV19 to TRBJ1-3; 7 bases are shared with TRBD1. The CDR3 loop spans 15 amino acids. After removal of 5 bases from V and 2 bases from J, the junction contained 6 bases not matched to a gene. Germline CDR1 reads LNHDA; CDR2 reads SQIVND (reference sequence). CDR3 in DNA: TGTGCCAGTAGTTCCCCCGGGACAGCTGGAAACACCATATATTTT. It translates to CASSSPGTAGNTIYF.

This chain connects TRBV10-2 to TRBJ1-1; no firm D call. The CDR3 sequence is 14 residues long. The V and J ends lost 3 bases and 4 bases respectively, with 12 bases between them. Germline V gene sequence: CDR1 WSHSY, CDR2 SAAADI. CDR3 residues: CASSDRSFGTEAFF. The CDR3 bases are TGCGCCAGCAGTGATCGGTCATTCGGCACTGAAGCTTTCTTT.

This sequence joins TRBV5-1 and TRBJ2-7; D is uncertain. The CDR3 extends over 14 amino acids. Looked up from germline, CDR1 is SGHRS and CDR2 is YFSETQ. The V end was cut by 0 bases, the J end by 4 bases, with 11 bases between. The CDR3 reads CASSLAEKRYEQYF. CDR3 nucleotide sequence: TGCGCCAGCAGCTTGGCCGAAAAGAGATACGAGCAGTACTTC.

V usage is TRBV28 and J usage is TRBJ2-7, with D possibly TRBD1 on 6 matching bases. Between the trimmed V and J ends, which lost 5 bases and 3 bases, there was a span of 17 bases. The CDR3 length is 15 residues. CDR1 is MDHEN, CDR2 SYDVKM, per germline. CDR3 in DNA: TGTGCCAGCAGTCTTACAGGGTTAACGGGCTACGAGCAGTACTTC. Encoded protein: CASSLTGLTGYEQYF.

The chain has TRBV4-3 and TRBJ2-1; 13 bases fit TRBD2. Germline CDR1 and CDR2: LGHNA and YSLEER. CDR3 length: 15 residues. V shed 0 bases and J 9 bases; nucleotides not matched to a gene: 2. The CDR3 nucleotides are TGCGCCAGCAGCCAAGATGGACTAGCGGGAGTTGAGCAGTTCTTC. This sequence encodes CASSQDGLAGVEQFF.

The CDR3 DNA reads TGTGCCTGGAGTACCTCCAGGGGGTGGAACACTGAAGCTTTCTTT. Its protein is CAWSTSRGWNTEAFF. The rearrangement links TRBV30 to TRBJ1-1, with TRBD1 identical over 7 bases. The CDR3 extends over 15 amino acids. Trimming took 2 bases from V and 1 from J; bases not matched to a gene: 7. Germline V gives CDR1 GTSNPN, CDR2 SVGIG (reference sequence).

The CDR3 protein is CASSRGLAGLSTYNEQFF. The CDR3 nucleotides read TGCGCCAGCAGCCGGGGACTAGCGGGCCTTTCCACCTACAATGAGCAGTTCTTC. The genes are TRBV4-1 and TRBJ2-1; 12 bases are a match to TRBD2. Germline assignment: CDR1 MGHRA and CDR2 YSYEKL. V lost 4 bases to trimming and J lost 2 bases; unmatched junction nucleotides: 9. The CDR3 is made up of 18 amino acids.

The chain carries TRBV5-1 and TRBJ2-7; 10 positions agree with TRBD2. CDR3 length: 17 residues. V dropped 4 bases and J dropped 2; count of bases not matched to a gene: 12. Germline CDR1 is SGHRS and CDR2 is YFSETQ. The DNA of the CDR3 is TGCGCCAGCAGCGGGAAGGTGCTAGCGGGGGATCCCTACGAGCAGTACTTC. Amino acids: CASSGKVLAGDPYEQYF.

V and J are TRBV4-2 and TRBJ1-2, with 7 bases matching TRBD1. V was clipped by 3 bases and J by 3 bases; unmatched bases: 4. The CDR3 is made up of 14 amino acids. CDR1 and CDR2 from the germline V gene are LGHNA and YNFKEQ. CDR3 region: CASSHPDRDYGYTF. The DNA of the CDR3 is TGTGCCAGCAGCCACCCCGACAGGGACTATGGCTACACCTTC.

The chain combines TRBV28 with TRBJ2-6; D uncertain. Germline-derived CDR1 and CDR2 are MDHEN and SYDVKM. Trimming took off 2 bases at V and 0 bases at J, with 11 bases between the two ends. The CDR3 consists of 17 residues. The CDR3: CASSLRYRSSGANVLTF. CDR3 in DNA: TGTGCCAGCAGTTTAAGATACAGAAGCTCTGGGGCCAACGTCCTGACTTTC.

The chain links TRBV6-5 to TRBJ1-1; tentatively, D is TRBD1 (5 bases). Trimming removed 7 bases from V and 0 bases from J, with 9 bases in between. CDR1 and CDR2 from the germline V gene are MNHEY and SVGAGI. The CDR3 length is 13 residues. CDR3 in DNA: TGTGCCAGCACCGGACAAATGAACACTGAAGCTTTCTTT. Encoded protein: CASTGQMNTEAFF.

The rearrangement joins TRBV5-4 to TRBJ2-1, with a tentative D call TRBD1 (6 bases). Germline CDR1 SGHNT, CDR2 YYREEE (reference sequence). V lost 1 base and J 7 bases, leaving 18 bases between the germline ends. This CDR3 is built from 16 residues. In DNA, the CDR3 is TGTGCCAGCAGCTTGAACCAGGGGCTTAGGCCGAATGAGCAGTTCTTC. The encoded protein is CASSLNQGLRPNEQFF.

The table lists this clone with a few counts. The CDR3 loop reads CSVEGQGGNEKLFF. CDR3 DNA: TGCAGCGTCGAGGGACAGGGAGGGAATGAAAAACTGTTTTTT. V usage is TRBV29-1 and J usage is TRBJ1-4; 9 nucleotides agree with TRBD1. V gave up 6 bases and J gave up 5 bases; unmatched junction bases: 7. Germline V gene lookup returns CDR1 SQVTM and CDR2 ANQGSEA. The CDR3 has 14 amino acids.

The V call is TRBV4-3, the J call TRBJ2-1; weak D call: TRBD2 (5 bases). Trimming pared 5 bases from V and 1 base from J, leaving 18 bases between. Germline CDR1 is LGHNA and CDR2 is YSLEER. This CDR3 is built from 17 residues. The CDR3: CASSKEAGSDSYNEQFF. As DNA, the CDR3 is TGCGCCAGCAGCAAGGAGGCCGGTTCAGATTCCTACAATGAGCAGTTCTTC.

V usage is TRBV10-1 and J usage is TRBJ2-5, with a possible D match to TRBD1 (5 bases). Per germline, CDR1 WNHNN and CDR2 SYGVQD (reference sequence). The CDR3 length is 13 residues. V was clipped by 5 bases and J by 5 bases, with 12 bases between them. The CDR3 sequence: CASSRGLFETQYF. The CDR3 DNA sequence: TGCGCCAGCAGTAGGGGCCTTTTTGAGACCCAGTACTTC.

This sequence joins TRBV5-8 and TRBJ2-2; a possible D gene is TRBD1 (7 bases). Trimming took off 0 bases at V and 2 bases at J, with 23 bases between the two ends. Germline CDR1 SGHTS, CDR2 YDEGEE. The CDR3 has 20 residues. The CDR3 protein is CASSLEGILWTGLNTGELFF. CDR3 DNA: TGTGCCAGCAGCTTGGAGGGGATCCTCTGGACAGGACTAAACACCGGGGAGCTGTTTTTT.

The rearrangement uses TRBV19 and TRBJ2-1, with 10 bases aligning to TRBD2. The CDR3 has 16 amino acids. Trimming at V came to 1 base and at J to 1 base, leaving 1 base not matched to a gene. Germline V CDR1 and CDR2: LNHDA, SQIVND (reference sequence). The CDR3, as DNA: TGTGCCAGTAGTATAGGTAGCGGGGGGTCCTACAATGAGCAGTTCTTC. This translates into CASSIGSGGSYNEQFF.

The V gene is TRBV5-1, the J gene TRBJ2-2; 9 bases align to TRBD1. Germline V gene lookup returns CDR1 SGHRS and CDR2 YFSETQ. Trimming took 6 bases from V and 8 from J; bases not matched to a gene: 8. This CDR3 contains 14 residues. In nucleotides, the CDR3 is TGCGCCAGCAAAGGGGACAGGGTTATTGGGGAGCTGTTTTTT. Amino acid sequence: CASKGDRVIGELFF.

J is TRBJ1-2 and V is TRBV7-2; unclear D gene. The CDR3 is 14 residues long. Trimming removed 7 bases from V and 7 bases from J, with 19 bases in between. The germline V gene encodes CDR1 SGHTA and CDR2 FQGNSA. CDR3 bases: TGTGCCAGCACCCCCCCGGGATGGATCGCTGGCTACACCTTC. Translated, it gives CASTPPGWIAGYTF.

V gene TRBV19 combines with J gene TRBJ1-1, with TRBD1 matching over 7 bases. CDR1 and CDR2 (germline): LNHDA, SQIVND (reference sequence). After removal of 6 bases from V and 2 bases from J, the junction contained 6 bases not matched to a gene. CDR3 length equals 14 residues. The CDR3 loop reads CASREGQPNTEAFF. CDR3 sequence (DNA): TGTGCCAGTAGAGAGGGACAGCCAAACACTGAAGCTTTCTTT.

The chain carries TRBV7-2 and TRBJ1-5, with TRBD1 as a possible D gene (6 bases). The CDR3 covers 14 residues. Germline CDR1 reads SGHTA; CDR2 reads FQGNSA. V was trimmed by 2 bases and J by 5 bases, leaving 10 bases between them. The CDR3, as DNA: TGTGCCAGCAGCTTAAACAGGGTGGATCAGCCCCAGCATTTT. Amino acid sequence: CASSLNRVDQPQHF.

V and J are TRBV5-5 and TRBJ1-6, with a weak D call TRBD1 (5 bases). CDR3 length: 15 amino acids. Germline V gene sequence: CDR1 SGHKS, CDR2 YYEKEE (reference sequence). Trimming removed 3 bases from V and 7 bases from J, with 14 bases in between. The CDR3 DNA reads TGTGCCAGCAGCTCGGGGTGGGGGGTCAATTCACCCCTCCACTTT. Amino acid sequence: CASSSGWGVNSPLHF.

The chain recombines TRBV20-1 with TRBJ1-5, with a weak D call TRBD1 (5 bases). V was trimmed by 3 bases and J by 1 base, leaving 10 bases between them. Germline values: CDR1 DFQATT, CDR2 SNEGSKA (reference sequence). The CDR3 is 14 residues long. The CDR3 DNA follows: TGCAGTGCTAGTCGGGGGATGAGCAATCAGCCCCAGCATTTT. Protein: CSASRGMSNQPQHF.

This chain joins TRBV5-1 and TRBJ1-2; maybe TRBD1 (6 bases). Germline CDR1 is SGHRS and CDR2 is YFSETQ. V lost 3 bases, J lost 7 bases, and 16 bases lay in between. The CDR3 is made up of 14 amino acids. The CDR3 spells CASSSNTGSGGYTF. The CDR3 DNA sequence: TGCGCCAGCAGCTCCAATACAGGGAGTGGTGGCTACACCTTC. The full variable domain, in which reference TRBV5-1 and TRBJ1-2 provide the parts outside the CDR3, is KAGVTQTPRYLIKTRGQQVTLSCSPISGHRSVSWYQQTPGQGLQFLFEYFSETQRNKGNFPGRFSGRQFSNSRSEMNVSTLELGDSALYLCASSSNTGSGGYTFGSGTRLTVV.

In its sample, this clone was seen once. The rearrangement links TRBV5-1 to TRBJ2-3; 7 bases fit TRBD1. V lost 3 bases to trimming and J lost 4 bases; unmatched junction nucleotides: 11. Germline CDR1 is SGHRS and CDR2 is YFSETQ. The CDR3 runs to 16 residues. This CDR3 reads CASSSQGQAAPDTQYF. The CDR3 DNA sequence: TGCGCCAGCAGCTCTCAAGGACAGGCCGCCCCAGATACGCAGTATTTT.

The chain links TRBV6-5 to TRBJ2-7, with D unresolved. Trimming left V 7 bases short and J 2 bases short, with 15 bases between. CDR3 length equals 14 residues. Germline V gene data show CDR1 as MNHEY and CDR2 as SVGAGI. Here the CDR3 reads CASTSKEPPYEQYF. DNA of the CDR3: TGTGCCAGCACCTCAAAGGAGCCCCCCTACGAGCAGTACTTC.

J is TRBJ1-1 and V is TRBV30; 7 positions agree with TRBD1. J gave up 1 base and V 0 bases, and 5 bases lay outside the gene matches. Germline assignment: CDR1 GTSNPN and CDR2 SVGIG (reference sequence). The CDR3 loop spans 15 amino acids. CDR3 sequence reads: CAWSVLGQENTEAFF. The CDR3 DNA reads as TGTGCCTGGAGTGTACTTGGACAGGAGAACACTGAAGCTTTCTTT.

This chain joins TRBV2 and TRBJ1-2; D uncertain. Germline values: CDR1 SNHLY, CDR2 FYNNEI. This CDR3 has 13 amino acids. V dropped 7 bases and J dropped 3 bases, with 12 bases sitting between them. Written as DNA, the CDR3 is TGTGCCAGCAAAGAAGGCGGATACTATGGCTACACCTTC. This translates into CASKEGGYYGYTF.